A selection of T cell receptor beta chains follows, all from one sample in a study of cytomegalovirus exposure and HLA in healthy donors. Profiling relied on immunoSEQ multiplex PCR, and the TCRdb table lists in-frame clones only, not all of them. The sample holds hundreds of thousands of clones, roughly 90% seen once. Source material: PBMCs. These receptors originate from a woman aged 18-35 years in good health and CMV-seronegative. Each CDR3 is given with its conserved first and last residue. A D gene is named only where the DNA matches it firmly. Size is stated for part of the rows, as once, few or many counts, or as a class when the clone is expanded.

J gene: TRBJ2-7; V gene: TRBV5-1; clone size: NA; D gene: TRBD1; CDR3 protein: CASSPRQGPPYEQYF; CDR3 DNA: TGCGCCAGCAGCCCTCGACAGGGGCCCCCCTACGAGCAGTACTTC
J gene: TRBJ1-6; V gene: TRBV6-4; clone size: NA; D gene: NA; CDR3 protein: CASSRQLDNSPLHF; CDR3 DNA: TGTGCCAGCAGTCGACAGCTCGATAATTCACCCCTCCACTTT
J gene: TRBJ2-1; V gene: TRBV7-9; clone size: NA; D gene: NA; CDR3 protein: CSSSFPGSSYNEQFF; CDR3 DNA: TGTTCCAGCAGCTTTCCGGGGAGCTCCTACAATGAGCAGTTCTTC
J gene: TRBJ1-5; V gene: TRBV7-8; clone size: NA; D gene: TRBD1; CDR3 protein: CASSYRGLRQPQHF; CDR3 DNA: TGTGCCAGCAGCTACAGGGGTCTACGACAGCCCCAGCATTTT
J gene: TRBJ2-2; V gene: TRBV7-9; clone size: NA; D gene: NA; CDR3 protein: CASSPNTGGELFF; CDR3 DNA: TGTGCCAGCAGCCCAAACACGGGTGGGGAGCTGTTTTTT
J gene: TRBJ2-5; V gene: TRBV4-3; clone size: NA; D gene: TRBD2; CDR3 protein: CASSQRGGREQYF; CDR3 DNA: TGCGCCAGCAGCCAGCGGGGGGGGAGAGAGCAGTACTTC
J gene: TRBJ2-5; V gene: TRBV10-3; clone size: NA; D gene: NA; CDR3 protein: CAISERSQETQYF; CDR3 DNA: TGTGCCATCAGTGAGCGGTCCCAAGAGACCCAGTACTTC
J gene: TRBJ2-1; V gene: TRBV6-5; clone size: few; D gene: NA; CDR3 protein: CASSYRGGQGNNEQFF; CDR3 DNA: TGTGCCAGCAGTTACCGGGGGGGACAGGGTAACAATGAGCAGTTCTTC
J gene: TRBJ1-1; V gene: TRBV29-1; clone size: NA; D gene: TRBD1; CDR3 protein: CSVAGQGKGAFF; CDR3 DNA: TGCAGCGTTGCCGGACAGGGTAAAGGTGCTTTCTTT
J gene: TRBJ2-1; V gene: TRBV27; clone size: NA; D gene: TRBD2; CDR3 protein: CASSLWAGGTRGYNEQFF; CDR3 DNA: TGTGCCAGCAGTTTATGGGCAGGCGGGACTAGGGGCTACAATGAGCAGTTCTTC
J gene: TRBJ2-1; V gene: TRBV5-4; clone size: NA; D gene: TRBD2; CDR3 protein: CASSLRLAGVNEQFF; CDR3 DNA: TGTGCCAGCAGCTTGAGACTAGCGGGAGTCAATGAGCAGTTCTTC
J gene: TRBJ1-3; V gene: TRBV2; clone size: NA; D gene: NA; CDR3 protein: CAGQTGSNTIYF; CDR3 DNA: TGTGCCGGACAGACAGGCTCAAACACCATATATTTT
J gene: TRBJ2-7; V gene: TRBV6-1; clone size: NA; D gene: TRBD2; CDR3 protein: CASSDGGVEQYF; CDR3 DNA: TGTGCCAGCAGTGACGGGGGGGTCGAGCAGTACTTC
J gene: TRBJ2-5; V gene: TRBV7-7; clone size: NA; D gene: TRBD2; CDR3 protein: CASSLQASGFQETQYF; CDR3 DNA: TGTGCCAGCAGCTTACAGGCTAGCGGATTCCAAGAGACCCAGTACTTC
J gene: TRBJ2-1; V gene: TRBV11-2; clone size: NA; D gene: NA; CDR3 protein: CASSLAVRVVSNEQFF; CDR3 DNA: TGTGCCAGCAGCTTAGCCGTCCGAGTAGTGAGCAATGAGCAGTTCTTC
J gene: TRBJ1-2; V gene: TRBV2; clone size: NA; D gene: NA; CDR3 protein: CASSASGDSYGYTF; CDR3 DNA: TGTGCCAGCAGTGCCTCAGGGGATTCCTATGGCTACACCTTC
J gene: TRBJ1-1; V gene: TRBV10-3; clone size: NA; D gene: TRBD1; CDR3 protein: CAIRGTGLTEAFF; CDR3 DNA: TGTGCCATCAGGGGGACAGGGCTCACTGAAGCTTTCTTT
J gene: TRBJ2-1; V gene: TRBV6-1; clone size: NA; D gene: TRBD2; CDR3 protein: CASREPKAGSYNEQFF; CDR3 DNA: TGTGCCAGCAGGGAACCAAAAGCGGGATCCTACAATGAGCAGTTCTTC
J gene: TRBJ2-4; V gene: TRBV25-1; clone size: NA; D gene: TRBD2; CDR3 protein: CASSGASGPIAKNIQYF; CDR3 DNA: TGTGCCAGCAGTGGGGCTAGCGGTCCGATAGCCAAAAACATTCAGTACTTC
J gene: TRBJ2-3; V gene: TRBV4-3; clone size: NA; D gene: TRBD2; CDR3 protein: CASSRTSGRSYTDTQYF; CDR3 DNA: TGCGCCAGCAGTCGGACTAGCGGGAGAAGCTACACAGATACGCAGTATTTT
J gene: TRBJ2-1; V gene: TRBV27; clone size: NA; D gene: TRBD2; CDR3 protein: CASSPTGTSDEQFF; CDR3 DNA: TGTGCCAGCAGTCCGACCGGGACTAGCGATGAGCAGTTCTTC
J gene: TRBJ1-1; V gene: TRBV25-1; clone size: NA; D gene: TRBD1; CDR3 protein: CASSEYSRGPVEAFF; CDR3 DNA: TGTGCCAGCAGTGAATATTCCAGGGGGCCCGTCGAAGCTTTCTTT
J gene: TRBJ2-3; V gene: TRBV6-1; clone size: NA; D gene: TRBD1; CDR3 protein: CASSEPGQGLFGTDTQYF; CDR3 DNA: TGTGCCAGCAGTGAACCGGGACAGGGACTCTTTGGCACAGATACGCAGTATTTT
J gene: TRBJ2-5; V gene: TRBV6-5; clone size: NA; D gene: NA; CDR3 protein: CASSYTSRSETQYF; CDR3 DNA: TGTGCCAGCAGTTACACGTCCCGGTCAGAGACCCAGTACTTC
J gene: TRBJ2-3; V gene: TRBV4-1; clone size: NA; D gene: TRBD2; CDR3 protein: CASSQDWLRTSGGDRDTQYF; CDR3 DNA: TGCGCCAGCAGCCAAGATTGGCTCAGGACTAGCGGGGGGGATCGAGATACGCAGTATTTT
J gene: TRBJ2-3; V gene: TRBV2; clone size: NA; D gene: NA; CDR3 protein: CASLRQGATDTQYF; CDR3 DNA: TGTGCCAGCTTGAGGCAAGGGGCCACAGATACGCAGTATTTT
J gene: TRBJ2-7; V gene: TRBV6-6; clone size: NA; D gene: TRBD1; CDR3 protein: CASGIQGLEQYF; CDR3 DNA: TGTGCCAGCGGGATACAGGGGCTCGAGCAGTACTTC
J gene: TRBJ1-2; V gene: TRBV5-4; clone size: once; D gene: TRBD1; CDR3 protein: CASFQRQGLGGYTF; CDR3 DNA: TGTGCCAGCTTCCAAAGACAGGGTTTGGGGGGCTACACCTTC
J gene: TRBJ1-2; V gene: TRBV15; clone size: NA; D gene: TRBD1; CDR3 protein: CATGKGQGNYGYTF; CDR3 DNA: TGTGCCACCGGGAAGGGACAGGGGAACTATGGCTACACCTTC
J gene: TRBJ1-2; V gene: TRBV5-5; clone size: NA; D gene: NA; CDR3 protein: CASSLPQTRNNYGYTF; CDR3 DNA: TGTGCCAGCAGCTTACCACAGACCCGAAATAACTATGGCTACACCTTC
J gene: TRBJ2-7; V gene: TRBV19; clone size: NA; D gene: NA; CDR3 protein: CASSVVAGDYEQYF; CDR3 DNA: TGTGCCAGTAGCGTCGTGGCAGGGGACTACGAGCAGTACTTC
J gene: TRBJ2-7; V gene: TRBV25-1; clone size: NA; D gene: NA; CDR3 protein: CASSEAGSLRCNYEQYF; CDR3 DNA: TGTGCCAGCAGTGAAGCAGGGTCCCTACGCTGTAACTACGAGCAGTACTTC
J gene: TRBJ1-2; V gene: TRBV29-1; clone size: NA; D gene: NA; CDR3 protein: CSVEGEGIGQRDYGYTF; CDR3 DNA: TGCAGCGTTGAGGGTGAAGGTATAGGACAAAGAGACTATGGCTACACCTTC
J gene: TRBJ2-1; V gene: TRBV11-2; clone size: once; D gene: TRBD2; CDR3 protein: CASSLGLAGVWRGEQFF; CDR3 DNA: TGTGCCAGCAGCTTAGGACTAGCGGGGGTATGGAGGGGTGAGCAGTTCTTC
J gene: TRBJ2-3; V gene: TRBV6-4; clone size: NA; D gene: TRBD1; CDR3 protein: CASSEAAGGPDTQYF; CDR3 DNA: TGTGCCAGCAGTGAAGCGGCAGGGGGCCCAGATACGCAGTATTTT
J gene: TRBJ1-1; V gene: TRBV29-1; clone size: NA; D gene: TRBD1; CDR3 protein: CSDATGGGEAFF; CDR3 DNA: TGCAGCGATGCAACAGGGGGTGGTGAAGCTTTCTTT
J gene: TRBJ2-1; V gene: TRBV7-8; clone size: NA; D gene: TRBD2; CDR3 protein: CASSLRASGGSSYNEQFF; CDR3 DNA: TGTGCCAGCAGCTTAAGGGCTAGCGGGGGAAGCTCCTACAATGAGCAGTTCTTC
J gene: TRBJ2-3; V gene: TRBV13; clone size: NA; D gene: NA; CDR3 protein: CASSSTDTQYF; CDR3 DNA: TGTGCCAGCAGCTCGACAGATACGCAGTATTTT
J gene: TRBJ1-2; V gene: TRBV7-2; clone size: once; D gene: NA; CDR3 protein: CASSRGGENYGYTF; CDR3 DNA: TGTGCCAGCAGCCGTGGAGGGGAGAACTATGGCTACACCTTC
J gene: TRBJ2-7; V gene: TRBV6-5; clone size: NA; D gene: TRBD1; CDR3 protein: CASRLDRAGEQYF; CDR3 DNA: TGTGCCAGCAGGTTAGACAGGGCTGGCGAGCAGTACTTC
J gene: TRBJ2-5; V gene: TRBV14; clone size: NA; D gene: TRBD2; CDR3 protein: CASSQPGLAGLETQYF; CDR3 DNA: TGTGCCAGCAGCCAACCGGGACTAGCGGGATTAGAGACCCAGTACTTC
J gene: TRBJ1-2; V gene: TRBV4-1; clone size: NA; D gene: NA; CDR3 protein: CASSLEVNSGSDYGYTF; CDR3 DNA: TGCGCCAGCAGCCTAGAGGTGAATTCAGGGTCCGACTATGGCTACACCTTC
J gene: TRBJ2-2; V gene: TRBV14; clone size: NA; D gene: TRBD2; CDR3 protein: CASSLELAGALTGELFF; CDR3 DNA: TGTGCCAGCAGCCTAGAATTAGCGGGAGCCCTCACCGGGGAGCTGTTTTTT
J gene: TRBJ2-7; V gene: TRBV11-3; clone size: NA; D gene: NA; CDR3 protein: CASSKSRRSDSYEQYF; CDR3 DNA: TGTGCCAGCAGTAAGTCGAGGCGTAGCGACTCCTACGAGCAGTACTTC
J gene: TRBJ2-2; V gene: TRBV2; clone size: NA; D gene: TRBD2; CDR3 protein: CASGGGTTLASTGELFF; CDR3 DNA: TGTGCCAGCGGCGGGGGGACCACCCTCGCAAGTACCGGGGAGCTGTTTTTT
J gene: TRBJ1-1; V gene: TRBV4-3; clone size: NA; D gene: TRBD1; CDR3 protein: CASSQQTGGTEAFF; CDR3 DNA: TGCGCCAGCAGCCAACAAACAGGGGGCACTGAAGCTTTCTTT
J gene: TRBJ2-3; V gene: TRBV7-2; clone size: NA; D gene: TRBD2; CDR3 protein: CASSLALGTSAHLPYF; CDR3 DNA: TGTGCCAGCAGCTTAGCGTTGGGGACTAGCGCACATCTTCCGTATTTT
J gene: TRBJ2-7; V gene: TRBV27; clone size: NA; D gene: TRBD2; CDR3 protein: CASSLTTGTSAVYEQYF; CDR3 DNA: TGTGCCAGCAGTTTGACAACCGGGACTAGCGCAGTATACGAGCAGTACTTC
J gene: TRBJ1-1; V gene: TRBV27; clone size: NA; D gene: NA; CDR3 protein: CAIRQQGIRGEAFF; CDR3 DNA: TGTGCCATCAGGCAACAGGGAATAAGAGGTGAAGCTTTCTTT
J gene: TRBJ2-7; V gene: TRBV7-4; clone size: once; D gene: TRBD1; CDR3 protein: CASSSDRGYEQYF; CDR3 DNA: TGTGCCAGCAGCTCGGACAGGGGCTACGAGCAGTACTTC
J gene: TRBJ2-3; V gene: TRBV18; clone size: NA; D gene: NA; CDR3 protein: CASSPPSLSTDTQYF; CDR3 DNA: TGTGCCAGCTCACCACCCAGTCTCTCCACAGATACGCAGTATTTT
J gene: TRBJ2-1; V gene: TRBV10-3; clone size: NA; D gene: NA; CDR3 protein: CAISERENEQFF; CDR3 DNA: TGTGCCATCAGTGAGCGAGAAAATGAGCAGTTCTTC
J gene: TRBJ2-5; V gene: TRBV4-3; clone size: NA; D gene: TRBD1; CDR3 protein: CASSQGYRTGGGETQYF; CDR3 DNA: TGCGCCAGCAGCCAAGGTTATAGGACAGGGGGAGGAGAGACCCAGTACTTC
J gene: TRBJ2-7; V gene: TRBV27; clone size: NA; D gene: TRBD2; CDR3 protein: CASRASGRGDEQYF; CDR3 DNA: TGTGCCAGCAGAGCTAGCGGGAGAGGCGACGAGCAGTACTTC
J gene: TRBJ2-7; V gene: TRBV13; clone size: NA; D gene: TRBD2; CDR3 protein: CASSARTSGNYEQYF; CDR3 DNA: TGTGCCAGCAGCGCCCGGACTAGCGGGAACTACGAGCAGTACTTC
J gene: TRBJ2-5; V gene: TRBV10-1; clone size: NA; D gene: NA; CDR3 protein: CASSRGLQETQYF; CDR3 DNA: TGCGCCAGCTCGCGGGGGCTTCAAGAGACCCAGTACTTC
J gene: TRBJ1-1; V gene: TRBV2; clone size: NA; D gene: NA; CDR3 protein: CATPRGGRLVGEAFF; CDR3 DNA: TGTGCCACACCAAGGGGCGGACGGCTAGTCGGTGAAGCTTTCTTT
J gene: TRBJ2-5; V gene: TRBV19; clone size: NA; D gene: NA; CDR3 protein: CASSIAGSETQYF; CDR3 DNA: TGTGCCAGTAGTATTGCGGGGAGCGAGACCCAGTACTTC
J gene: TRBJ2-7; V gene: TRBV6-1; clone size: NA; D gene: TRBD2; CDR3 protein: CASSEGLADSYEQYF; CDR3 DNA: TGTGCCAGCAGTGAAGGGCTAGCGGACTCCTACGAGCAGTACTTC
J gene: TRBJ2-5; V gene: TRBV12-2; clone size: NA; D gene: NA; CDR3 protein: CASRSGGTETQYF; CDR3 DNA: TGTGCAAGTCGCTCGGGAGGGACGGAGACCCAGTACTTC